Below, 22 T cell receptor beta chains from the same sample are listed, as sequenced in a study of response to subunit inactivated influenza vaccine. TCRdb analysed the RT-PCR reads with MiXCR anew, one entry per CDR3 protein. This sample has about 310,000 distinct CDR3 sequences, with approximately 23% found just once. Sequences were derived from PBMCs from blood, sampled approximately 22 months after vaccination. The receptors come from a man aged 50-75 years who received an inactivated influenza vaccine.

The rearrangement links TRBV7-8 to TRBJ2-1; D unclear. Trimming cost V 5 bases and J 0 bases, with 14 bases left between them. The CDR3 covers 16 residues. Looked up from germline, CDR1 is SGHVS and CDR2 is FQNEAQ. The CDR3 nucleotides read TGTGCCAGCAGCCGACACCCAGCGAGCTCCTACAATGAGCAGTTCTTC. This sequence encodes CASSRHPASSYNEQFF.

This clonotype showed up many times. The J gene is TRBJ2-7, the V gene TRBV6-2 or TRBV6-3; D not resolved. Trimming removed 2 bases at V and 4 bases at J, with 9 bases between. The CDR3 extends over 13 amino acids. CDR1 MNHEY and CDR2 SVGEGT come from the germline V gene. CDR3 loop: CASSYRAEYEQYF. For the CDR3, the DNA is TGTGCCAGCAGTTACCGGGCAGAATACGAGCAGTACTTC.

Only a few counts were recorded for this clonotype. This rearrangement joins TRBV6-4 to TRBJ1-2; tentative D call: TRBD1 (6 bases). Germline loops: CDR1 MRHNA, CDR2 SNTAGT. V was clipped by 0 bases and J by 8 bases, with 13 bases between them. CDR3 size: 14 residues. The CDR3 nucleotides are TGTGCCAGCAGTGACTCTACCAGGGGCGGAGGCTACACCTTC. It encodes CASSDSTRGGGYTF.

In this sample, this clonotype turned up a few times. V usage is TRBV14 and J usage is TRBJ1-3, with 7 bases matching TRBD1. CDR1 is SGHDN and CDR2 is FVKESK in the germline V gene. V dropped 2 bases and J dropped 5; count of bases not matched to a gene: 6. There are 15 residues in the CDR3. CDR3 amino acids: CASSQTGEIRNTIYF. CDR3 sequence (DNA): TGTGCCAGCAGCCAAACAGGGGAGATTAGAAACACCATATATTTT.

The CDR3 is CASSFSAMNTEAFF. The CDR3 coding sequence is TGCGCCAGCAGCTTCTCAGCCATGAACACTGAAGCTTTCTTT. This chain links TRBV5-1 with TRBJ1-1, with D unresolved. Germline values: CDR1 SGHRS, CDR2 YFSETQ. Trimming shortened V by 2 bases and J by 0 bases, and 8 bases separated the two germline ends. The CDR3 spans 14 residues.

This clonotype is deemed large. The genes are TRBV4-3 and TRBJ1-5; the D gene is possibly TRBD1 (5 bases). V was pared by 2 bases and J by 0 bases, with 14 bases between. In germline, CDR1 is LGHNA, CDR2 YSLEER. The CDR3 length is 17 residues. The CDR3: CASSQSAGTSSNQPQHF. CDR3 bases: TGCGCCAGCAGCCAATCGGCTGGGACGTCTAGCAATCAGCCCCAGCATTTT.

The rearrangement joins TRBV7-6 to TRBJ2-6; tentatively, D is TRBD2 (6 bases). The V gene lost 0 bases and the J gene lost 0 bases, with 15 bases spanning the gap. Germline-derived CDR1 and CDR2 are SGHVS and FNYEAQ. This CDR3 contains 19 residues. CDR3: CASSLASAADYSGANVLTF. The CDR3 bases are TGTGCCAGCAGCTTAGCATCGGCTGCGGACTACTCTGGGGCCAACGTCCTGACTTTC.

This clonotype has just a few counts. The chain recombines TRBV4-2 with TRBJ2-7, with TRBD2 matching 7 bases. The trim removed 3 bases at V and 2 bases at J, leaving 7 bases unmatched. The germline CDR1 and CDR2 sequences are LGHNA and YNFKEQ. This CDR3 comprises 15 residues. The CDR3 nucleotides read TGTGCCAGCAGCCAGGTTCGGGAGGTTACCTACGAGCAGTACTTC. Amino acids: CASSQVREVTYEQYF.

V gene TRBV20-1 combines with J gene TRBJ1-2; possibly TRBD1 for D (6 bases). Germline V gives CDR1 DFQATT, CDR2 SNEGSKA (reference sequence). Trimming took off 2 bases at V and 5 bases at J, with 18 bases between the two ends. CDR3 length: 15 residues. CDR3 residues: CSARPQGGAYYGYTF. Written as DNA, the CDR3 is TGCAGTGCTAGACCACAGGGTGGAGCGTATTATGGCTACACCTTC.

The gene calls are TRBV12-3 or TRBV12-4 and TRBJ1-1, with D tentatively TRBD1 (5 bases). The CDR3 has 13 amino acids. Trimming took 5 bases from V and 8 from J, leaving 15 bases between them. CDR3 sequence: CASSLETRTEAFF. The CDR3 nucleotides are TGTGCCAGCAGTCTCGAGACGCGGACAGAAGCTTTCTTT.

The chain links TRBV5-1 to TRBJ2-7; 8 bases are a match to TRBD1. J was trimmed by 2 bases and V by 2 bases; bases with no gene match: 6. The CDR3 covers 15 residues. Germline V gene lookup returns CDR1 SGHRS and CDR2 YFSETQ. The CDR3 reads CASSFGQGNAYEQYF. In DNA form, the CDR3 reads TGCGCCAGCAGCTTTGGACAGGGTAATGCCTACGAGCAGTACTTC.

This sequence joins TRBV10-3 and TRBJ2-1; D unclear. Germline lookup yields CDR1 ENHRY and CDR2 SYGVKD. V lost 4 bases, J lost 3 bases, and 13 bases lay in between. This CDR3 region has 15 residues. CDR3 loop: CAISVSPRDYNEQFF. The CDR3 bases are TGTGCCATCAGTGTATCTCCCCGTGACTACAATGAGCAGTTCTTC.

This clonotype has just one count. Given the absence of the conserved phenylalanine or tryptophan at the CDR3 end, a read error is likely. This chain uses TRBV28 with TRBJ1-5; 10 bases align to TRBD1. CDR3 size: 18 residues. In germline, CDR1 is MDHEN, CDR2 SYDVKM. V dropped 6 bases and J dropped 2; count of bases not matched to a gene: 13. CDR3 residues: CASRTGQGTFTGNQPQHV. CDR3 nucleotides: TGTGCCAGCAGAACGGGACAGGGGACATTTACCGGCAATCAGCCCCAGCATGTT.

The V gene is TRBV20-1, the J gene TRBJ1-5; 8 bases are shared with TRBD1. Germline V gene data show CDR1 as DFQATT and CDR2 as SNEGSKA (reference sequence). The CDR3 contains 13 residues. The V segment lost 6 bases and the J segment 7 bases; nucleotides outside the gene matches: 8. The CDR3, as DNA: TGCAGTGCCCATCAGGGGGCAGGCCAGCCCCAGCATTTT. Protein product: CSAHQGAGQPQHF.

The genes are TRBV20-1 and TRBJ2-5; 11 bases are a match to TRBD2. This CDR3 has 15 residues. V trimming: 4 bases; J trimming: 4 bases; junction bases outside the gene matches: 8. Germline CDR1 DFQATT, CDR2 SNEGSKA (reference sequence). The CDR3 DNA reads TGCAGTGCTATAGCGGGAGGGAAGTTCGGAGAGACCCAGTACTTC. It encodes CSAIAGGKFGETQYF.

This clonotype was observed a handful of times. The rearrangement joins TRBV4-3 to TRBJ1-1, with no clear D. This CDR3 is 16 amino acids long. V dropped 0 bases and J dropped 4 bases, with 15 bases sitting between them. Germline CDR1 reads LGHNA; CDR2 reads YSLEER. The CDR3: CASSQEERAGGTEAFF. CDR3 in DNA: TGCGCCAGCAGCCAAGAGGAAAGGGCGGGCGGCACTGAAGCTTTCTTT.

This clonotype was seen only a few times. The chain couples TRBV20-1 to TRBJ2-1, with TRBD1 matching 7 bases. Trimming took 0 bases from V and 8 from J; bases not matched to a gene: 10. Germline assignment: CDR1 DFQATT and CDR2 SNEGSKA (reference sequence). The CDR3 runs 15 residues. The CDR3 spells CSARDYRGRGDEQFF. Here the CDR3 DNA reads TGCAGTGCTAGAGACTACAGGGGCAGAGGGGATGAGCAGTTCTTC.

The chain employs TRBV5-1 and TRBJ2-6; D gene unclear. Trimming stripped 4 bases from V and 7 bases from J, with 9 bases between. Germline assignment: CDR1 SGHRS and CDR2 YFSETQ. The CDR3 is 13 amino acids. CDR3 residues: CASSNRAANVLTF. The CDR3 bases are TGCGCCAGCAGCAACCGGGCCGCCAACGTCCTGACTTTC.

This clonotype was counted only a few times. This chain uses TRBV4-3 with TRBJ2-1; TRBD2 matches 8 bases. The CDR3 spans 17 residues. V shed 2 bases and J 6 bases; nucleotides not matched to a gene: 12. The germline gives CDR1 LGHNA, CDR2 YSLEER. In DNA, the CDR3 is TGCGCCAGCAGCCAAAGTCCGGGACTAGGAGGACGCAATGAGCAGTTCTTC. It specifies CASSQSPGLGGRNEQFF.

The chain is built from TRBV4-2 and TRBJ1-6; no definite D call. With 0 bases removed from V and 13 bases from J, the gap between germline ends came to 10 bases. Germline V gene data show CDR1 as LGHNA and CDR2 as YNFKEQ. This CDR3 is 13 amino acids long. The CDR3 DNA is TGTGCCAGCAGCCAAGATGGAAGACCCCCCCTCCACTTT. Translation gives CASSQDGRPPLHF.

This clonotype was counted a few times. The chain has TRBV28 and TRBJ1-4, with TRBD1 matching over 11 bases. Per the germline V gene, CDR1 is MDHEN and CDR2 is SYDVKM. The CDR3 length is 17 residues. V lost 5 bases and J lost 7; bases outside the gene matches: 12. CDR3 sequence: CASSQLLTGTGGEKLFF. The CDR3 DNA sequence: TGTGCCAGCAGTCAACTTCTCACCGGGACAGGGGGTGAAAAACTGTTTTTT.

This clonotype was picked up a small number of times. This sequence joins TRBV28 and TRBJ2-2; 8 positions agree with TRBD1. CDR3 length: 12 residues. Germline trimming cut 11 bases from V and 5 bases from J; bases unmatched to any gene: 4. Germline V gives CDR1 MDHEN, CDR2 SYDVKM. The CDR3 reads CAGRTGTGELFF. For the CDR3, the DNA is TGTGCCGGCCGGACAGGGACCGGGGAGCTGTTTTTT.